These 28 T cell receptor beta chains were sequenced from one sample in a study of blood T cell repertoires in COVID-19 (dated by TCRdb to between 2020 and 2021). The library was obtained by the immunoSEQ multiplex PCR assay. The immuneACCESS repertoire file appears here via TCRdb, limited to in-frame rearrangements. These files lack a portion of the clones; in checked studies, under half of the deficit traces to unresolved V genes, and the cause of the others is not known. This sample comprises around 270,000 clones, about 80% of them detected only once. Of the sample, roughly 14% is held by the ten largest clones. Sequences were obtained from peripheral blood. All receptors derive from a person aged 65-85 years with COVID-19, enrolled during active disease.

The V gene is TRBV5-1, the J gene TRBJ2-5; TRBD2 aligns across 11 bases. Germline values: CDR1 SGHRS, CDR2 YFSETQ. V shed 0 bases, J shed 2 bases, and the junction held 3 bases outside the gene matches. The CDR3 is 16 amino acids. CDR3 nucleotide sequence: TGCGCCAGCAGCTTGGGGGGACTAGCGGCTCAAGAGACCCAGTACTTC. Its protein is CASSLGGLAAQETQYF.

The V and J genes are TRBV5-5 and TRBJ2-7; D perhaps matches TRBD2 (6 bases). V was trimmed by 1 base and J by 7 bases, leaving 15 bases between them. Germline V gives CDR1 SGHKS, CDR2 YYEKEE (reference sequence). The CDR3 runs 14 residues. CDR3 nucleotides: TGTGCCAGCAGCTTGACCGGGACTTTCAGAGAGCAGTACTTC. Protein sequence: CASSLTGTFREQYF.

V and J are TRBV7-2 and TRBJ2-7; 9 positions match TRBD2. The CDR3 runs 16 residues. The germline V gene encodes CDR1 SGHTA and CDR2 FQGNSA. The V and J ends lost 5 bases and 3 bases, in that order; junction bases with no gene match: 11. The CDR3 is CASSDSSGDPYYEQYF. DNA of the CDR3: TGTGCCAGCAGCGATTCTAGCGGGGACCCCTACTACGAGCAGTACTTC.

V gene TRBV6-5 combines with J gene TRBJ2-1; 13 bases align to TRBD2. V lost 11 bases to trimming and J lost 7 bases; unmatched junction nucleotides: 2. The germline V gene encodes CDR1 MNHEY and CDR2 SVGAGI. The length of the CDR3 is 12 residues. The CDR3: CAGLAGDNEQFF. Here the CDR3 DNA reads TGTGCCGGACTAGCGGGAGATAATGAGCAGTTCTTC.

The rearrangement links TRBV4-3 to TRBJ2-7; TRBD2 agrees at 8 bases. The CDR3 spans 15 residues. From germline, CDR1 is LGHNA and CDR2 YSLEER. Trimming removed 0 bases from V and 7 bases from J; junction bases left unmatched: 8. The CDR3 DNA follows: TGCGCCAGCAGCCAAGATCTAGCGGGTCGCCTTGAGCAGTACTTC. Protein: CASSQDLAGRLEQYF.

The V call is TRBV7-8, the J call TRBJ2-3, with 7 nucleotides matching TRBD2. Germline CDR1 and CDR2: SGHVS and FQNEAQ. V lost 8 bases to trimming and J lost 0 bases; unmatched junction nucleotides: 2. The CDR3 spans 13 residues. This chain's CDR3 is CASGGGSTDTQYF. CDR3 DNA: TGTGCCAGCGGGGGAGGGAGCACAGATACGCAGTATTTT.

The V and J genes are TRBV6-5 and TRBJ2-7; 8 bases match TRBD2. From germline, CDR1 is MNHEY and CDR2 SVGAGI. The length of the CDR3 is 16 residues. J was trimmed by 7 bases and V by 1 base; bases with no gene match: 12. The CDR3, as DNA: TGTGCCAGCAGTTACTTAGGACTAGCTCCGGCAAGTGAGCAGTACTTC. Amino acids: CASSYLGLAPASEQYF.

This clone was counted once. This chain links TRBV6-6 with TRBJ2-5; 10 bases map to TRBD2. With V trimmed by 2 bases and J by 2 bases, 5 bases remained unmatched. CDR3 length: 16 residues. Looked up from germline, CDR1 is MNHNY and CDR2 is SVGAGI (reference sequence). The DNA of the CDR3 is TGTGCCAGCAGTTACCCACTAGCGGGGCCTCAAGAGACCCAGTACTTC. Protein: CASSYPLAGPQETQYF.

This chain connects TRBV6-6 to TRBJ1-4; 7 nucleotides line up with TRBD1. Trimming removed 6 bases from V and 4 bases from J; junction bases left unmatched: 8. The CDR3 is 15 residues long. The germline V gene has CDR1 MNHNY and CDR2 SVGAGI (reference sequence). The CDR3 here is CASSRDRVGNEKLFF. For the CDR3, the DNA is TGTGCCAGCAGCCGTGACAGGGTCGGTAATGAAAAACTGTTTTTT.

This chain connects TRBV12-3 or TRBV12-4 to TRBJ1-1; D ambiguous. Deletions cut 2 bases from V and 5 bases from J, with 9 bases between. The CDR3 totals 13 residues. The DNA for the CDR3 is TGTGCCAGCAGTTTATGGGGAGGGACTGAAGCTTTCTTT. Translation: CASSLWGGTEAFF.

The V call is TRBV5-4, the J call TRBJ1-1; 11 bases agree with TRBD1. The V and J ends lost 1 base and 4 bases, in that order; junction bases with no gene match: 6. The germline gives CDR1 SGHNT, CDR2 YYREEE (reference sequence). The CDR3 sequence is 16 residues long. The CDR3 sequence is CASSLRTGGFSTEAFF. The DNA for the CDR3 is TGTGCCAGCAGCTTGAGGACAGGGGGCTTTAGCACTGAAGCTTTCTTT.

In this sample, this clone turned up a few times. The chain is built from TRBV11-3 and TRBJ2-2, with TRBD1 as a possible D gene (6 bases). Germline V gene lookup returns CDR1 SGHNT and CDR2 YENEEA. CDR3 length: 17 residues. V shed 4 bases and J shed 4 bases, with 19 bases lying between them. The CDR3: CASSSPPGTRSTGELFF. Written as DNA, the CDR3 is TGTGCCAGCAGCTCGCCCCCCGGGACAAGAAGCACCGGGGAGCTGTTTTTT.

This clone was seen just once. The rearrangement joins TRBV7-2 to TRBJ1-4; 10 positions agree with TRBD1. Trimming took 3 bases from V and 7 from J; bases not matched to a gene: 2. The CDR3 spans 14 residues. CDR1 is SGHTA, CDR2 FQGNSA, per germline. The CDR3 sequence is CASSFDRGLEKLFF. CDR3 coding DNA: TGTGCCAGCAGCTTTGACAGGGGGCTTGAAAAACTGTTTTTT.

This sequence joins TRBV6-2 or TRBV6-3 and TRBJ2-7; TRBD2 matches at 8 bases. The V and J ends lost 4 bases and 2 bases, in that order; junction bases with no gene match: 4. Germline CDR1 MNHEY, CDR2 SVGEGT. The CDR3 is 14 residues long. The CDR3 DNA sequence: TGTGCCAGCAGTTTTCCGGGAGGGGCCTACGAGCAGTACTTC. It codes for CASSFPGGAYEQYF.

The chain couples TRBV7-9 to TRBJ1-5; 7 bases align to TRBD1. CDR3 length: 14 amino acids. The junction had 8 bases not matched to a gene; V was cut back by 5 bases and J by 7 bases. Looked up from germline, CDR1 is SEHNR and CDR2 is FQNEAQ (reference sequence). CDR3 DNA sequence: TGTGCCAGCAGCCCGGGACAGCCTGGGCAGCCCCAGCATTTT. Protein product: CASSPGQPGQPQHF.

This clone was detected a few times. The V gene is TRBV10-3, the J gene TRBJ1-3; weak D call: TRBD1 (5 bases). Germline V gives CDR1 ENHRY, CDR2 SYGVKD. V lost 11 bases and J 0 bases, leaving 14 bases between the germline ends. The CDR3 totals 14 residues. The CDR3 spells CAAAGDLSGNTIYF. CDR3 coding DNA: TGTGCCGCCGCGGGGGATCTCTCTGGAAACACCATATATTTT.

This clone was observed once. The chain uses TRBV9 and TRBJ1-2; 7 bases fit TRBD1. Unmatched junction bases numbered 1, after V lost 2 bases and J lost 6 bases. Germline values: CDR1 SGDLS, CDR2 YYNGEE. The CDR3 consists of 12 residues. CDR3: CASSVDRDGYTF. DNA for the CDR3: TGTGCCAGCAGCGTCGACAGGGATGGCTACACCTTC.

In this sample, this clone turned up a few times. The genes are TRBV7-3 and TRBJ2-5; TRBD2 might be the D (5 bases). V was shortened by 5 bases and J by 1 base, with 11 bases between the two germline ends. The germline CDR1 and CDR2 sequences are SGHTA and FQGTGA. The CDR3 sequence is 14 residues long. This CDR3 is CASSNGGRQETQYF. CDR3 in DNA: TGTGCCAGCAGCAACGGAGGACGCCAAGAGACCCAGTACTTC.

The chain has TRBV19 and TRBJ1-5; TRBD1 might be the D (5 bases). Germline-derived CDR1 and CDR2 are LNHDA and SQIVND (reference sequence). This CDR3 is built from 15 residues. Trimming removed 2 bases at V and 3 bases at J, with 11 bases between. The CDR3 region has the DNA TGTGCCAGTAGTATATCCTCCAGGGACAATCAGCCCCAGCATTTT. Translating gives CASSISSRDNQPQHF.

This clone appeared a few times. The chain couples TRBV7-2 to TRBJ1-3, with 7 bases identical to TRBD1. V lost 5 bases and J lost 0; bases outside the gene matches: 4. The CDR3 consists of 15 residues. CDR1 and CDR2 from the germline V gene are SGHTA and FQGNSA. The DNA of the CDR3 is TGTGCCAGCAGCCCCGGGACAGCCTCTGGAAACACCATATATTTT. Translating it yields CASSPGTASGNTIYF.

The chain carries TRBV6-5 and TRBJ2-2, with 10 bases identical to TRBD2. CDR3 length equals 14 residues. V lost 4 bases to trimming and J lost 5 bases; unmatched junction nucleotides: 1. From germline, CDR1 is MNHEY and CDR2 SVGAGI. In DNA, the CDR3 is TGTGCCAGCAGTTTAGCGGGAGGAACCGGGGAGCTGTTTTTT. Amino acid sequence: CASSLAGGTGELFF.

The J gene is TRBJ1-1, the V gene TRBV5-1; D perhaps matches TRBD1 (5 bases). Germline V lookup: CDR1 SGHRS, CDR2 YFSETQ. The ends were cut back, 7 bases at V and 4 bases at J, with 11 bases in the middle. The CDR3 runs 12 residues. CDR3 DNA sequence: TGCGCCAGCCGTCGGGGGAGCACTGAAGCTTTCTTT. Its protein product is CASRRGSTEAFF.

The chain combines TRBV11-3 with TRBJ2-7; D ambiguous. Germline V lookup: CDR1 SGHNT, CDR2 YENEEA. V lost 5 bases, J lost 3 bases, and 11 bases lay in between. The CDR3 has 13 residues. The CDR3 protein is CASSPRGSYEQYF. The CDR3 coding sequence is TGTGCCAGCAGCCCTCGTGGCAGCTACGAGCAGTACTTC.

The genes are TRBV5-1 and TRBJ2-7; 8 positions match TRBD1. The length of the CDR3 is 15 residues. V lost 0 bases, J lost 4 bases, and 6 bases stayed unmatched. Germline CDR1 reads SGHRS; CDR2 reads YFSETQ. The CDR3 bases are TGCGCCAGCAGCTTGGAACCAGGGGGCCGGTACGAGCAGTACTTC. It codes for CASSLEPGGRYEQYF.

The rearrangement joins TRBV29-1 to TRBJ1-2; TRBD1 agrees at 7 bases. CDR3 length: 13 residues. The germline V gene encodes CDR1 SQVTM and CDR2 ANQGSEA. The junction had 6 bases not matched to a gene; V was cut back by 1 base and J by 7 bases. CDR3 in amino acids: CSVEATGVGGYTF. The CDR3 DNA follows: TGCAGCGTTGAAGCAACAGGGGTAGGTGGCTACACCTTC.

V gene TRBV7-2 combines with J gene TRBJ2-5, with 8 nucleotides matching TRBD2. This CDR3 is 15 amino acids long. V lost 4 bases to trimming and J lost 5 bases; unmatched junction nucleotides: 9. CDR1 is SGHTA and CDR2 is FQGNSA in the germline V gene. The CDR3 DNA follows: TGTGCCAGCAGCTGGGGGGGGACTAGTGTGGAGACCCAGTACTTC. Translated: CASSWGGTSVETQYF.

The J gene is TRBJ2-7, the V gene TRBV5-1; D is possibly TRBD1 (6 bases). This CDR3 is built from 14 residues. The V and J ends lost 0 bases and 2 bases respectively, with 9 bases between them. CDR1 is SGHRS, CDR2 YFSETQ, per germline. CDR3 sequence: CASSLVDRAYEQYF. DNA of the CDR3: TGCGCCAGCAGCTTGGTGGACAGAGCCTACGAGCAGTACTTC.

The chain is built from TRBV5-1 and TRBJ1-1, with D perhaps matching TRBD1 (5 bases). Per germline, CDR1 SGHRS and CDR2 YFSETQ. The CDR3 has 14 amino acids. The V gene lost 0 bases and the J gene lost 2 bases, with 8 bases spanning the gap. CDR3: CASSLATDNTEAFF. Here the CDR3 DNA reads TGCGCCAGCAGCTTGGCGACAGATAACACTGAAGCTTTCTTT.